This TCR beta chain originates from a study of T cell changes during pregnancy in multiple sclerosis. In its sample, this clone was seen once. TCRdb keeps only in-frame clones here, not all; method: immunoSEQ multiplex PCR. The profile shows 85,000 to 100,000 clones, around 93% of them singletons. The germline V and J ends were trimmed by 6 bases and 3 bases, with 15 bases remaining between them. This CDR3 is 15 amino acids long. Germline CDR1 is MNHEY and CDR2 is SMNVEV (reference sequence). Sample: peripheral blood, taken after pregnancy. V usage is TRBV27 and J usage is TRBJ1-5; D might be TRBD1 (5 bases). The TCR originated in a female donor with multiple sclerosis, enrolled in a pregnancy study. CDR3 sequence (DNA): TGTGCCAGCAGGGAGTGGGGGACTTCCAATCAGCCCCAGCATTTT. This encodes CASREWGTSNQPQHF.